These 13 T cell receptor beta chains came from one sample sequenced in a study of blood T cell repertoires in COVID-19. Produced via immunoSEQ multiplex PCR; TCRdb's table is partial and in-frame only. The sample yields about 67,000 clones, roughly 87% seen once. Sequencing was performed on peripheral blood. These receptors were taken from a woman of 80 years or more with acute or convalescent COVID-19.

This CDR3 is CASSWIGLAGDNEQFF. The CDR3, as DNA: TGTGCCAGCAGTTGGATAGGACTAGCGGGAGACAATGAGCAGTTCTTC. V usage is TRBV27 and J usage is TRBJ2-1; TRBD2 agrees at 13 bases. Germline CDR1 MNHEY, CDR2 SMNVEV (reference sequence). This CDR3 region has 16 residues. J gave up 5 bases and V 4 bases, and 5 bases lay outside the gene matches.

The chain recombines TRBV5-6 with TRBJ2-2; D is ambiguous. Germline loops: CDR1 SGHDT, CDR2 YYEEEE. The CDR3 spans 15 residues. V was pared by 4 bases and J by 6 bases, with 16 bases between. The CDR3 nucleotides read TGTGCCAGCAGCGTGTCCCCGGCCGCGGCCGGGGAGCTGTTTTTT. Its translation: CASSVSPAAAGELFF.

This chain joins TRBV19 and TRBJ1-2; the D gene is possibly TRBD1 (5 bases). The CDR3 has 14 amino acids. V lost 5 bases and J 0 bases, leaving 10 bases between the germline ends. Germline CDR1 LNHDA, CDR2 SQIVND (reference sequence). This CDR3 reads CASSAGHANYGYTF. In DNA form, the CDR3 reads TGTGCCAGTAGTGCCGGACATGCTAACTATGGCTACACCTTC.

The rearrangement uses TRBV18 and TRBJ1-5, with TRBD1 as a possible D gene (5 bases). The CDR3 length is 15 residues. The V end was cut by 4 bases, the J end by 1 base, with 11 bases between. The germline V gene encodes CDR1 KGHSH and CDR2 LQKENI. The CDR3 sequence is CASSLTKGSNQPQHF. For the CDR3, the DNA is TGTGCCAGCTCACTAACGAAGGGGAGCAATCAGCCCCAGCATTTT.

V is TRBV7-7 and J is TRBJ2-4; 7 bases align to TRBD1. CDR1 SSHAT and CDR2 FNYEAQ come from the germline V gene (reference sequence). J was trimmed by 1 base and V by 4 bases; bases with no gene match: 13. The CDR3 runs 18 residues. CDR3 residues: CASSWNRGVFRAKNIQYF. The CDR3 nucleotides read TGTGCCAGCAGCTGGAACAGGGGCGTGTTTCGGGCCAAAAACATTCAGTACTTC.

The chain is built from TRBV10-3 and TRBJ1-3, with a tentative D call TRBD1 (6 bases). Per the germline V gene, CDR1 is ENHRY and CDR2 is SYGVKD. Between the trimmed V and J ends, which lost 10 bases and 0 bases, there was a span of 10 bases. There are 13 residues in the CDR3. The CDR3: CATRGLSGNTIYF. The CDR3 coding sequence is TGTGCCACCAGGGGACTCTCTGGAAACACCATATATTTT.

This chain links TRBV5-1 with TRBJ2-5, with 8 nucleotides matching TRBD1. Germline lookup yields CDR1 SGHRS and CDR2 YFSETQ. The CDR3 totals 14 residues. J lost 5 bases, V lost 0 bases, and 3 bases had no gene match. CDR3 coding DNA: TGCGCCAGCAGCTTGGCCAACAGGGGGGAGACCCAGTACTTC. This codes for CASSLANRGETQYF.

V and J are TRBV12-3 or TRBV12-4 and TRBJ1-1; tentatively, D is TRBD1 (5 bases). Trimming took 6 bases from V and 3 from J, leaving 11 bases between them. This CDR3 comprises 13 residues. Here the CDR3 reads CASSLRQYTEAFF. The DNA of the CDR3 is TGTGCCAGCAGCTTACGACAGTACACTGAAGCTTTCTTT.

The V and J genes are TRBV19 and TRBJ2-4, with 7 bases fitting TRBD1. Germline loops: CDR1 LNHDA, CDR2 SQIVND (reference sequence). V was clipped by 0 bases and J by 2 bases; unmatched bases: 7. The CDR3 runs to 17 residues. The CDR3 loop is CASSIDLVTGSKNIQYF. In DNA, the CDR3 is TGTGCCAGTAGTATAGATCTGGTGACAGGGTCCAAAAACATTCAGTACTTC. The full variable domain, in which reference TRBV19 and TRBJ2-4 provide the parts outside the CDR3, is DGGITQSPKYLFRKEGQNVTLSCEQNLNHDAMYWYRQDPGQGLRLIYYSQIVNDFQKGDIAEGYSVSREKKESFPLTVTSAQKNPTAFYLCASSIDLVTGSKNIQYFGAGTRLSVL.

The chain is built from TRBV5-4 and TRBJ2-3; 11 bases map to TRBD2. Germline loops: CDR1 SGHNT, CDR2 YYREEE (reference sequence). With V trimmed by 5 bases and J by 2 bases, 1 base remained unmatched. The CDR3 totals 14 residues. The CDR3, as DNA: TGTGCCAGCAGACTAGCGGGAGCCACAGATACGCAGTATTTT. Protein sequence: CASRLAGATDTQYF.

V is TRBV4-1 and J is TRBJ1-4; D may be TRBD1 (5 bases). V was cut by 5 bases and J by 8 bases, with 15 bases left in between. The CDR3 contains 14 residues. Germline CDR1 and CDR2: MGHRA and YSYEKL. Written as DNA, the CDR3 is TGCGCCAGCAGCTTCGACAGCCTGGGAGAAAAACTGTTTTTT. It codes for CASSFDSLGEKLFF.

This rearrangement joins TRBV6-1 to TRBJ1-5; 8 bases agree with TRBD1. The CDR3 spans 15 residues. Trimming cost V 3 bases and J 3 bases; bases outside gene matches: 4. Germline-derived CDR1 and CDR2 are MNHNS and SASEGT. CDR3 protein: CASSEAGGFNQPQHF. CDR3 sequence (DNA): TGTGCCAGCAGTGAGGCAGGGGGCTTCAATCAGCCCCAGCATTTT.

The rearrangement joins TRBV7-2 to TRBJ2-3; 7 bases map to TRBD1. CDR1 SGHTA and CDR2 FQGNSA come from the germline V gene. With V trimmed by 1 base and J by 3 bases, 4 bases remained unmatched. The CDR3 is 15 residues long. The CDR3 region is CASSLGAGGTDTQYF. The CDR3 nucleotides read TGTGCCAGCAGCTTAGGGGCAGGGGGAACAGATACGCAGTATTTT.